These 24 T cell receptor beta chains originate from one sample sequenced in a study of cytomegalovirus exposure and HLA in healthy donors. The PCR ran on 60 Vbeta and 13 Jbeta primers. Measured with immunoSEQ multiplex PCR; TCRdb has only the in-frame clones, and not every one. The table has some 150,000 clones, roughly 85% seen once. The source material was PBMCs. The source is a male donor in good health and CMV-seronegative.

This rearrangement joins TRBV7-9 to TRBJ1-6, with 8 nucleotides matching TRBD1. V lost 3 bases, J lost 8 bases, and 3 bases stayed unmatched. The germline gives CDR1 SEHNR, CDR2 FQNEAQ (reference sequence). The CDR3 contains 14 residues. CDR3 region: CASSLTGEDSPLHF. In nucleotides, the CDR3 is TGTGCCAGCAGCTTGACAGGGGAAGATTCACCCCTCCACTTT.

This clone came up a few times. The chain recombines TRBV19 with TRBJ2-2; 8 positions agree with TRBD1. The CDR3 runs 14 residues. V gave up 5 bases and J gave up 6 bases; unmatched junction bases: 5. The germline V gene encodes CDR1 LNHDA and CDR2 SQIVND (reference sequence). The CDR3 sequence is CASSSDRAAGELFF. CDR3 nucleotides: TGTGCCAGTAGTTCGGACAGGGCCGCCGGGGAGCTGTTTTTT.

This chain uses TRBV5-1 with TRBJ1-1; D is possibly TRBD1 (5 bases). The ends were cut back, 5 bases at V and 2 bases at J, with 19 bases in the middle. The CDR3 is 16 amino acids. Germline assignment: CDR1 SGHRS and CDR2 YFSETQ. CDR3 in DNA: TGCGCCAGCAGTTTAACAGGTGCCCCCATCAACACTGAAGCTTTCTTT. Amino acids: CASSLTGAPINTEAFF.

The chain employs TRBV19 and TRBJ1-5; D is uncertain. V was trimmed by 2 bases and J by 0 bases, leaving 8 bases between them. Germline V lookup: CDR1 LNHDA, CDR2 SQIVND (reference sequence). The CDR3 is made up of 15 amino acids. CDR3 amino acids: CASSIIVYSNQPQHF. CDR3 coding DNA: TGTGCCAGTAGTATAATTGTTTATAGCAATCAGCCCCAGCATTTT.

The V call is TRBV19, the J call TRBJ1-3, with D perhaps TRBD1 (5 bases). CDR1 is LNHDA and CDR2 is SQIVND in the germline V gene (reference sequence). This CDR3 has 15 residues. The V end was cut by 1 base, the J end by 0 bases, with 7 bases between. The CDR3 DNA is TGTGCCAGTAGTATAGCGGACAACTCTGGAAACACCATATATTTT. It translates to CASSIADNSGNTIYF.

The gene calls are TRBV7-2 and TRBJ1-5; 8 positions agree with TRBD1. CDR1 and CDR2 (germline): SGHTA, FQGNSA. CDR3 length: 15 amino acids. V trimming: 1 base; J trimming: 7 bases; junction bases outside the gene matches: 6. CDR3 loop: CASSLGRTGSQPQHF. In nucleotides, the CDR3 is TGTGCCAGCAGCTTAGGAAGGACAGGGTCACAGCCCCAGCATTTT.

The chain recombines TRBV7-2 with TRBJ2-2, with D maybe TRBD2 (6 bases). Trimming stripped 0 bases from V and 7 bases from J, with 18 bases between. From germline, CDR1 is SGHTA and CDR2 FQGNSA. The CDR3 runs 17 residues. The CDR3 nucleotides are TGTGCCAGCAGCTTAGCGGCCACGGGGGAATTCGGCGGGGAGCTGTTTTTT. Its protein is CASSLAATGEFGGELFF. Filled out from reference TRBV7-2 and TRBJ2-2, the complete variable domain reads GAGVSQSPSNKVTEKGKDVELRCDPISGHTALYWYRQSLGQGLEFLIYFQGNSAPDKSGLPSDRFSAERTGGSVSTLTIQRTQQEDSAVYLCASSLAATGEFGGELFFGEGSRLTVL.

About this clone itself: An end of the junction differs from the germline gene, which may be a read error. V is TRBV4-1 and J is TRBJ2-2, with D possibly TRBD2 on 7 matching bases. Per germline, CDR1 MGHRA and CDR2 YSYEKL. The CDR3 consists of 17 residues. The CDR3 region is CASSQDKGGVNTGEPFF. In DNA, the CDR3 is TGCGCCAGCAGCCAAGATAAGGGGGGGGTGAACACCGGGGAGCCGTTTTTT.

This sequence joins TRBV28 and TRBJ1-2, with D perhaps matching TRBD1 (5 bases). Germline assignment: CDR1 MDHEN and CDR2 SYDVKM. Trimming took 7 bases from V and 4 from J, leaving 16 bases between them. There are 14 residues in the CDR3. Here the CDR3 reads CASMKGYRTYGYTF. In DNA, the CDR3 is TGTGCCAGCATGAAGGGTTACAGGACCTATGGCTACACCTTC.

The J gene is TRBJ1-1, the V gene TRBV19; the D gene is possibly TRBD1 (6 bases). In germline, CDR1 is LNHDA, CDR2 SQIVND (reference sequence). The CDR3 runs to 14 residues. The V gene lost 8 bases and the J gene lost 7 bases, with 20 bases spanning the gap. The CDR3: CASGSRGGASEAFF. CDR3 nucleotide sequence: TGTGCCAGTGGATCGCGTGGGGGGGCTAGTGAAGCTTTCTTT.

In nucleotides, the CDR3 is TGTGCCAGCAGCTTAGTAGGGGCAGTCACCGGGGAGCTGTTTTTT. Its translation: CASSLVGAVTGELFF. The V and J genes are TRBV11-3 and TRBJ2-2; possible D gene TRBD1, 5 bases. The germline CDR1 and CDR2 sequences are SGHNT and YENEEA. V was shortened by 1 base and J by 4 bases, with 10 bases between the two germline ends. The length of the CDR3 is 15 residues.

This chain joins TRBV2 and TRBJ2-2, with 9 bases identical to TRBD1. Germline CDR1 reads SNHLY; CDR2 reads FYNNEI. V gave up 6 bases and J gave up 4 bases; unmatched junction bases: 6. This CDR3 spans 15 amino acids. CDR3 nucleotides: TGTGCCAGCAGGGGGACAGGGCATTTCACCGGGGAGCTGTTTTTT. Encoded protein: CASRGTGHFTGELFF.

This clone was seen only a few times. This rearrangement joins TRBV19 to TRBJ1-6, with 10 bases aligning to TRBD1. The trim removed 2 bases at V and 7 bases at J, leaving 2 bases unmatched. Germline loops: CDR1 LNHDA, CDR2 SQIVND (reference sequence). This CDR3 comprises 15 residues. The CDR3 is CASSILTGGNSPLHF. The CDR3 bases are TGTGCCAGTAGTATACTGACAGGGGGCAATTCACCCCTCCACTTT.

Concerning this clone: The sample holds other DNA sequences that translate to the same CDR3. Here the CDR3 reads CASSQDLLLASTDTQYF. DNA of the CDR3: TGTGCCAGCAGCCAAGATCTACTGCTAGCCTCCACAGATACGCAGTATTTT. The V and J genes are TRBV4-2 and TRBJ2-3; D is possibly TRBD2 (5 bases). This CDR3 contains 17 residues. V lost 0 bases and J 2 bases, leaving 15 bases between the germline ends. CDR1 and CDR2 from the germline V gene are LGHNA and YNFKEQ.

This rearrangement joins TRBV2 to TRBJ2-4, with a possible D match to TRBD1 (5 bases). With 5 bases removed from V and 0 bases from J, the gap between germline ends came to 14 bases. The CDR3 extends over 16 amino acids. The germline gives CDR1 SNHLY, CDR2 FYNNEI. The CDR3 spells CASSFSGLLAKNIQYF. The CDR3 DNA is TGTGCCAGCAGTTTCTCAGGGCTACTAGCCAAAAACATTCAGTACTTC.

The chain has TRBV6-6 and TRBJ2-3, with D perhaps TRBD2 (6 bases). V lost 6 bases and J 11 bases, leaving 15 bases between the germline ends. The CDR3 is 12 residues long. The germline gives CDR1 MNHNY, CDR2 SVGAGI (reference sequence). The CDR3 loop is CASRREGSGQYF. The DNA for the CDR3 is TGTGCCAGCAGAAGAGAGGGTAGCGGGCAGTATTTT.

V gene TRBV2 combines with J gene TRBJ2-7; TRBD1 matches 7 bases. Germline V gene data show CDR1 as SNHLY and CDR2 as FYNNEI. V was pared by 6 bases and J by 1 base, with 9 bases of the junction left unmatched. The CDR3 covers 15 residues. The CDR3 bases are TGTGCCAGCAGGAAGGACAGGAGTGCGTCCTACGAGCAGTACTTC. Its protein product is CASRKDRSASYEQYF.

This rearrangement joins TRBV29-1 to TRBJ1-2; a possible D gene is TRBD1 (5 bases). The CDR3 has 13 amino acids. Trimming left V 1 base short and J 3 bases short, with 9 bases between. Germline V CDR1 and CDR2: SQVTM, ANQGSEA. CDR3 DNA sequence: TGCAGCGTTGAAGGGGGGGACGACTATGGCTACACCTTC. This sequence encodes CSVEGGDDYGYTF.

V gene TRBV6-5 combines with J gene TRBJ2-7, with 7 bases lining up with TRBD2. The CDR3 consists of 15 residues. The ends lost 2 bases at V and 6 bases at J; junction bases unmatched: 10. In germline, CDR1 is MNHEY, CDR2 SVGAGI. CDR3 residues: CASSYEAGVRGEQYF. CDR3 nucleotides: TGTGCCAGCAGTTACGAGGCGGGAGTTCGGGGCGAGCAGTACTTC.

Only one count was recorded for this clone. The chain uses TRBV4-1 and TRBJ1-5; tentative D call: TRBD1 (5 bases). With 1 base removed from V and 5 bases from J, the gap between germline ends came to 15 bases. This CDR3 has 16 amino acids. Germline values: CDR1 MGHRA, CDR2 YSYEKL. DNA of the CDR3: TGCGCCAGCAGCCAAGGGTCCGGGGGACGGGATCAGCCCCAGCATTTT. Protein: CASSQGSGGRDQPQHF.

Here the CDR3 DNA reads TGTGCCAGCAGAAACGCCGGGACTAACTATGGCTACACCTTC. Amino acids: CASRNAGTNYGYTF. The rearrangement uses TRBV7-9 and TRBJ1-2; D gene ambiguous. V lost 6 bases to trimming and J lost 0 bases, with 11 bases between them. Germline loops: CDR1 SEHNR, CDR2 FQNEAQ (reference sequence). This CDR3 comprises 14 residues.

CDR3 DNA: TGTGCCAGCAGTGAATTTAGTTGGGGGCCAAATCAGCCCCAGCATTTT. This codes for CASSEFSWGPNQPQHF. The V call is TRBV6-1, the J call TRBJ1-5; weak D call: TRBD1 (6 bases). V dropped 2 bases and J dropped 4 bases, with 15 bases sitting between them. The CDR3 runs 16 residues. CDR1 and CDR2 from the germline V gene are MNHNS and SASEGT.

V and J are TRBV7-8 and TRBJ2-7, with 7 positions matching TRBD1. Unmatched junction bases numbered 10, after V lost 5 bases and J lost 3 bases. The CDR3 is 15 residues long. From germline, CDR1 is SGHVS and CDR2 FQNEAQ. CDR3 DNA sequence: TGTGCCAGCAGCACGTCCCGACAGGGAAGCTACGAGCAGTACTTC. It codes for CASSTSRQGSYEQYF.

The rearrangement joins TRBV28 to TRBJ2-2; D is uncertain. The CDR3 extends over 13 amino acids. V lost 1 base and J lost 3, with 3 bases in between. Germline V CDR1 and CDR2: MDHEN, SYDVKM. CDR3 bases: TGTGCCAGCAGTTTATTAGACACCGGGGAGCTGTTTTTT. Translating gives CASSLLDTGELFF. Together with reference TRBV28 and TRBJ2-2, the CDR3 gives the full variable domain: DVKVTQSSRYLVKRTGEKVFLECVQDMDHENMFWYRQDPGLGLRLIYFSYDVKMKEKGDIPEGYSVSREKKERFSLILESASTNQTSMYLCASSLLDTGELFFGEGSRLTVL.